This T cell receptor beta chain was observed in a study of shared clonotypes between healthy human individuals. TCRdb keeps only in-frame clones here, not all; method: immunoSEQ multiplex PCR. The sample lists around 2.5 million clones, 80% to 95% occurring once. This CDR3 spans 11 amino acids. V was cut by 5 bases and J by 7 bases, with 12 bases left in between. Germline V CDR1 and CDR2: SQVTM, ANQGSEA. The sequence was obtained from a man aged 18-30 years in good health. Some clones in this sample may be carry-over from other donors' samples. Sequencing was done on a sample of naive CD4+ T cells from PBMCs. Subset defined: CD45RA+ positively selected. The chain employs TRBV29-1 and TRBJ2-7; D assignment may be TRBD1 or TRBD2 (6 bases each). CDR3 amino acids: CSVRRGREQYF. The CDR3 DNA reads TGCAGCGTTCGTCGGGGGCGGGAGCAGTACTTC.